Listed here are 22 T cell receptor beta chains from one sample, sequenced in a study of OX40 agonist ivuxolimab in advanced cancers. Using immunoSEQ multiplex PCR, the repertoire was profiled, and TCRdb retains in-frame clones only, with some absent. The table lists about 80,000 clones, around 93% of them singletons. The sequencing here drew on CD4+ or CD8+ T cells sorted from blood, taken in a trial of the OX40 agonist ivuxolimab. These receptors originate from an adult with an advanced solid tumor such as melanoma, head and neck, liver or kidney cancer.

The V and J genes are TRBV5-1 and TRBJ1-1; no firm D call. The CDR3 extends over 16 amino acids. Germline CDR1 SGHRS, CDR2 YFSETQ. The V end was cut by 1 base, the J end by 2 bases, with 15 bases between. The CDR3 DNA follows: TGCGCCAGCAGCTTGCAGGACCCGACTATTAACACTGAAGCTTTCTTT. It is translated as CASSLQDPTINTEAFF.

The V gene is TRBV7-6, the J gene TRBJ2-7, with D possibly being TRBD2 (6 bases). Looked up from germline, CDR1 is SGHVS and CDR2 is FNYEAQ. There are 16 residues in the CDR3. V gave up 0 bases and J gave up 0 bases, with 12 bases separating them. CDR3 coding DNA: TGTGCCAGCAGCTTAGCGCAGGTCGGGAGCTCCTACGAGCAGTACTTC. This translates into CASSLAQVGSSYEQYF. The variable domain in full, with the rest retrieved from reference TRBV7-6 and TRBJ2-7, is GAGVSQSPRYKVTKRGQDVALRCDPISGHVSLYWYRQALGQGPEFLTYFNYEAQQDKSGLPNDRFSAERPEGSISTLTIQRTEQRDSAMYRCASSLAQVGSSYEQYFGPGTRLTVT.

The chain recombines TRBV11-1 with TRBJ2-7; 13 bases agree with TRBD2. The trim removed 5 bases at V and 4 bases at J, leaving 2 bases unmatched. CDR1 is SGHAT and CDR2 is FQDESV in the germline V gene (reference sequence). CDR3 length: 14 residues. The CDR3 protein is CASSPGLAGYEQYF. CDR3 in DNA: TGTGCCAGCAGCCCGGGACTAGCGGGGTACGAGCAGTACTTC.

This clone was detected only once. This sequence joins TRBV6-1 and TRBJ1-5, with TRBD1 matching over 9 bases. This CDR3 contains 17 residues. Germline-derived CDR1 and CDR2 are MNHNS and SASEGT. Unmatched junction bases numbered 9, after V lost 0 bases and J lost 6 bases. The CDR3 region has the DNA TGTGCCAGCAGTGAAGCGCTAGGGGACAGGGTGGGTCAGCCCCAGCATTTT. This translates into CASSEALGDRVGQPQHF.

This CDR3 is CASGDTQYF. CDR3 bases: TGTGCCAGCGGGGATACGCAGTATTTT. This chain connects TRBV9 to TRBJ2-3; D not resolved. Trimming removed 7 bases at V and 6 bases at J, with 3 bases between. Germline V gene sequence: CDR1 SGDLS, CDR2 YYNGEE. The CDR3 contains 9 residues.

This chain links TRBV10-2 with TRBJ2-2, with D possibly matching TRBD2 (5 bases). The CDR3 spans 13 residues. Trimming took off 0 bases at V and 6 bases at J, with 5 bases between the two ends. The germline CDR1 and CDR2 sequences are WSHSY and SAAADI. DNA for the CDR3: TGCGCCAGCAGTGAGTCCGGGGCCGGGGAGCTGTTTTTT. This translates into CASSESGAGELFF.

This clone showed up just once. This chain joins TRBV4-2 and TRBJ1-1; a weak D match, TRBD1 (6 bases). The CDR3 has 14 amino acids. Germline V lookup: CDR1 LGHNA, CDR2 YNFKEQ. V lost 1 base, J lost 4 bases, and 10 bases lay in between. The chain's CDR3 is CASSQGRGTTEAFF. The DNA for the CDR3 is TGTGCCAGCAGCCAAGGAAGGGGGACCACTGAAGCTTTCTTT.

The gene calls are TRBV6-5 and TRBJ2-1, with 7 nucleotides matching TRBD2. Per the germline V gene, CDR1 is MNHEY and CDR2 is SVGAGI. This CDR3 has 15 amino acids. With 5 bases clipped from V and 2 bases from J, the junction kept 6 bases outside the gene matches. CDR3 in DNA: TGTGCCAGCAGTGCCGGGGGGATCGCCTACAATGAGCAGTTCTTC. Its protein is CASSAGGIAYNEQFF.

The V call is TRBV16, the J call TRBJ1-2, with 10 positions matching TRBD1. The CDR3 consists of 13 residues. The J segment lost 7 bases and the V segment lost 2 bases, leaving 1 base of the junction unmatched. The germline V gene has CDR1 KGHSY and CDR2 FQNENV. The CDR3 nucleotides read TGTGCCAGCAGCCAAGGGACAGGGGTTGGCTACACCTTC. As protein: CASSQGTGVGYTF.

V usage is TRBV4-3 and J usage is TRBJ1-5, with a tentative D call TRBD1 (6 bases). Trimming took off 2 bases at V and 3 bases at J, with 11 bases between the two ends. The CDR3 spans 15 residues. Germline V CDR1 and CDR2: LGHNA, YSLEER. CDR3 nucleotides: TGCGCCAGCAGCCAACTCAGGGGCCCCAATCAGCCCCAGCATTTT. This sequence encodes CASSQLRGPNQPQHF.

The sample holds one count of this clone. The DNA of the CDR3 is TGTGCCAGCAGTATCGGGCATACCCCTAAAGAGGGTGGCTACACCTTC. It yields the protein CASSIGHTPKEGGYTF. The V call is TRBV2, the J call TRBJ1-2, with D uncertain. CDR3 length equals 16 residues. Germline V lookup: CDR1 SNHLY, CDR2 FYNNEI. V was clipped by 5 bases and J by 7 bases, with 23 bases between them. The full variable domain, in which reference TRBV2 and TRBJ1-2 provide the parts outside the CDR3, is EPEVTQTPSHQVTQMGQEVILRCVPISNHLYFYWYRQILGQKVEFLVSFYNNEISEKSEIFDDQFSVERPDGSNFTLKIRSTKLEDSAMYFCASSIGHTPKEGGYTFGSGTRLTVV.

This chain uses TRBV5-4 with TRBJ1-6; D unclear. The germline V gene encodes CDR1 SGHNT and CDR2 YYREEE (reference sequence). Trimming took 6 bases from V and 7 from J, leaving 14 bases between them. The CDR3 spans 14 residues. This CDR3 reads CASTLGSANSPLHF. In DNA, the CDR3 is TGTGCCAGCACCTTAGGATCGGCCAATTCACCCCTCCACTTT.

The chain is built from TRBV19 and TRBJ1-1; 8 nucleotides line up with TRBD1. CDR3 length: 10 residues. V gave up 9 bases and J gave up 11 bases; unmatched junction bases: 5. Germline CDR1 LNHDA, CDR2 SQIVND (reference sequence). The DNA for the CDR3 is TGTGCCAGCCGGGGACAGGCGGCTTTCTTT. Its protein product is CASRGQAAFF.

V gene TRBV29-1 combines with J gene TRBJ2-2; 10 nucleotides match TRBD1. Germline V CDR1 and CDR2: SQVTM, ANQGSEA. V was clipped by 4 bases and J by 1 base; unmatched bases: 6. The CDR3 runs 16 residues. This CDR3 reads CSVALGQGENTGELFF. As DNA, the CDR3 is TGCAGCGTTGCCCTCGGACAGGGGGAGAACACCGGGGAGCTGTTTTTT.

The V gene is TRBV19, the J gene TRBJ1-6, with TRBD1 identical over 8 bases. V lost 7 bases to trimming and J lost 8 bases; unmatched junction nucleotides: 10. Germline CDR1 is LNHDA and CDR2 is SQIVND (reference sequence). The CDR3 is made up of 15 amino acids. The CDR3 DNA follows: TGTGCCAGTACCCCGGGGGGACAGGCTTATTCACCCCTCCACTTT. This codes for CASTPGGQAYSPLHF.

The V and J genes are TRBV27 and TRBJ2-7; tentative D call: TRBD1 (5 bases). Trimming took 2 bases from V and 0 from J, leaving 8 bases between them. Germline-derived CDR1 and CDR2 are MNHEY and SMNVEV (reference sequence). The CDR3 has 14 amino acids. CDR3 nucleotides: TGTGCCAGCAGTTTAGGGGCAGCCTCCTACGAGCAGTACTTC. Its translation is CASSLGAASYEQYF.

The J gene is TRBJ2-7, the V gene TRBV4-1, with a tentative D call TRBD1 (6 bases). Trimming shortened V by 0 bases and J by 1 base, and 13 bases separated the two germline ends. CDR3 size: 16 residues. Germline CDR1 reads MGHRA; CDR2 reads YSYEKL. The CDR3 DNA reads as TGCGCCAGCAGCCAAGATTCGACAGGTTTTTCCTACGAGCAGTACTTC. Its protein product is CASSQDSTGFSYEQYF.

The chain links TRBV7-8 to TRBJ1-1; TRBD1 matches at 7 bases. This CDR3 comprises 13 residues. CDR1 is SGHVS and CDR2 is FQNEAQ in the germline V gene. J was trimmed by 4 bases and V by 2 bases; bases with no gene match: 1. CDR3 amino acids: CASSLPGGTEAFF. The CDR3 DNA is TGTGCCAGCAGCTTACCAGGGGGCACTGAAGCTTTCTTT.

The rearrangement links TRBV11-2 to TRBJ2-7; 11 positions agree with TRBD2. J lost 2 bases, V lost 4 bases, and 4 bases had no gene match. This CDR3 has 15 residues. Germline-derived CDR1 and CDR2 are SGHAT and FQNNGV. The CDR3 loop reads CASSYGTSGTYEQYF. The CDR3 DNA sequence: TGTGCCAGCAGCTATGGGACTAGCGGAACCTACGAGCAGTACTTC.

The CDR3 sequence is CASSSLFTGELSEAFF. CDR3 DNA sequence: TGTGCCAGCAGTTCCCTTTTCACAGGGGAGCTCTCTGAAGCTTTCTTT. The V and J genes are TRBV27 and TRBJ1-1; 7 nucleotides align to TRBD1. This CDR3 spans 16 amino acids. Trimming cost V 4 bases and J 6 bases; bases outside gene matches: 14. Germline V gene data show CDR1 as MNHEY and CDR2 as SMNVEV (reference sequence).

V is TRBV2 and J is TRBJ2-4, with D uncertain. Trimming shortened V by 5 bases and J by 0 bases, and 23 bases separated the two germline ends. CDR3 length: 19 amino acids. The germline gives CDR1 SNHLY, CDR2 FYNNEI. The DNA for the CDR3 is TGTGCCAGCAGTTTTAGTTCGCGGTCGGAAACGCTAGCCAAAAACATTCAGTACTTC. This sequence encodes CASSFSSRSETLAKNIQYF.

Only one count was recorded for this clone. CDR3: CASSPGTGSGSPLHF. The DNA of the CDR3 is TGTGCCAGCAGCCCAGGGACAGGGTCGGGTTCACCCCTCCACTTT. V and J are TRBV7-6 and TRBJ1-6; 9 nucleotides match TRBD1. V shed 5 bases and J 9 bases; nucleotides not matched to a gene: 8. There are 15 residues in the CDR3. Germline CDR1 SGHVS, CDR2 FNYEAQ.